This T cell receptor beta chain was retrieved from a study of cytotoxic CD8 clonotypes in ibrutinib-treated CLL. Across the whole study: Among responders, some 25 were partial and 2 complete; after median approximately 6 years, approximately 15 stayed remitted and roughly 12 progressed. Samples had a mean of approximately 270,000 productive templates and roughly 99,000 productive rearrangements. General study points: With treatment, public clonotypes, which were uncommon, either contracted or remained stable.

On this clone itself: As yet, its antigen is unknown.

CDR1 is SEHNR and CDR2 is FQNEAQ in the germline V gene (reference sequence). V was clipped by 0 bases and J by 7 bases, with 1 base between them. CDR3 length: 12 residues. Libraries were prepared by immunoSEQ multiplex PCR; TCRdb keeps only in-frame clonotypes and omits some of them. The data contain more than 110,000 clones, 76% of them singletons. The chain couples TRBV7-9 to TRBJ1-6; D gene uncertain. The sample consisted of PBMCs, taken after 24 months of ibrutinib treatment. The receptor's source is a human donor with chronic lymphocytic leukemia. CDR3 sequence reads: CASSLANSPLHF. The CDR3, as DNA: TGTGCCAGCAGCTTAGCCAATTCACCCCTCCACTTT. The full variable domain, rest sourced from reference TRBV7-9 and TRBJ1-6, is DTGVSQNPRHKITKRGQNVTFRCDPISEHNRLYWYRQTLGQGPEFLTYFQNEAQLEKSRLLSDRFSAERPKGSFSTLEIQRTEQGDSAMYLCASSLANSPLHFGNGTRLTVT.